This T cell receptor (beta chain) comes out of a study of early T cells in non-severe SARS-CoV-2 infection. Study-level background: Alpha and beta chains were unpaired, from unsorted whole-blood bulk RNA.

Individual cDNA molecules each received unique molecular identifiers attached to them. TCRdb re-called the 5' RACE reads with MiXCR, one entry per CDR3 protein. Of 75,000 to 90,000 distinct CDR3 sequences listed, 10% are singletons. CDR1 is LGHDT, CDR2 YNNKEL, per germline (reference sequence). The V and J ends lost 4 bases and 7 bases respectively, with 17 bases between them. This CDR3 is built from 14 residues. This clonotype has ten or more counts. The V call is TRBV3-1, the J call TRBJ2-7; no definite D call. The specimen comprised whole blood, sampled at baseline. The receptor comes from an adult who was a healthcare worker with PCR-confirmed SARS-CoV-2 infection or an uninfected control (not recorded which). CDR3: CASSPRSTYGEQYF. The CDR3 nucleotides read TGTGCCAGCAGCCCACGATCGACGTACGGAGAGCAGTACTTC.